Sequencing of this T cell receptor beta chain was carried out in a study of blood T cell repertoires in COVID-19. The overall study: From T cells, B-cell-depleted T cells, or PBMCs came the material, which was cDNA or gDNA.

In the original analysis: Estimated nucleated cell counts came from reference gene primer amplification. Generated by immunoSEQ multiplex PCR, the TCRdb table keeps only in-frame clones and is missing some. V and J calls and clone size are copied from that table; D and trimming were computed from the DNA. The sample contains a few hundred thousand clones, about 82% of which appear only once. V gave up 5 bases and J gave up 4 bases, with 12 bases separating them. The CDR3 is 14 amino acids. Germline V gives CDR1 SEHNR, CDR2 FQNEAQ (reference sequence). This rearrangement joins TRBV7-9 to TRBJ1-5; D remains ambiguous. This TCR was sampled from a man at least 80 years old with acute or convalescent COVID-19. The sample comprised peripheral blood. The CDR3 spells CASSRDGLNQPQHF. The CDR3 DNA reads as TGTGCCAGCAGCCGAGACGGGTTAAATCAGCCCCAGCATTTT. The complete variable domain, with remaining parts taken from reference TRBV7-9 and TRBJ1-5, reads DTGVSQNPRHKITKRGQNVTFRCDPISEHNRLYWYRQTLGQGPEFLTYFQNEAQLEKSRLLSDRFSAERPKGSFSTLEIQRTEQGDSAMYLCASSRDGLNQPQHFGDGTRLSIL.